A selection of T cell receptor beta chains follows, all from one sample in a study of T-cell reconstitution after alpha-beta-depleted transplantation in children. TCRdb reprocessed the PCR reads via MiXCR and lists one record per CDR3 protein. The sample carries about a million distinct CDR3 sequences, less than 30% recorded once. The source material was PBMCs, mostly from graft donor cells, sampled 360 days after TCRalphabeta/CD19-depleted stem cell transplant. The receptors were sampled from a boy less than two years old who had a stem cell transplant for SCID, so the T cells may come from the graft donor. CDR3s include the opening cysteine and the closing phenylalanine or tryptophan. Clone size is not always given. Where it is, it says once, few, many or a class for expanded clones.

cdr3_aa clone_size v_call
CASSPGTDTYEQYF few TRBV4-1
CSARGSVGQETQYF - TRBV20-1
CSASLGDVGTGELFF - TRBV20-1
CASSFLRYSNQPQHF - TRBV28
CAIRGTGDYEQYF - TRBV10-3
CASSLGVQGEETQYF - TRBV11-2
CASSLGRGTGPYYNEQFF few TRBV11-1
CASSLYDADPINTGELFF - TRBV7-3
CASSLLSNSNQPQHF many TRBV5-5
CASSVAGGGYNEQFF - TRBV12-3/TRBV12-4
CASSLGRGRTQETQYF few TRBV11-2
CASLAAGAYTGELFF - TRBV7-9
CSVRTGSEQFF - TRBV29-1
CASSLQRINQPQHF few TRBV12-3/TRBV12-4
CASSLEIGQGANEQFF - TRBV12-3/TRBV12-4
CASSLALGRQGRLAERTDTQYF - TRBV11-1
CASREREGGGEQFF - TRBV4-1
CASSLLPQLAGGYETQYF - TRBV28
CASSPPLAGVPDTQYF - TRBV4-2
CASSLPGQMAGYTF - TRBV12-3/TRBV12-4
CASSFLGLNTEAFF many TRBV12-3/TRBV12-4
CASSLVASSGNTIYF - TRBV7-9
CASSRDRYTGELFF few TRBV3-1
CASSLVVFSYNEQFF - TRBV5-6
CTSSLHGHQETQYF - TRBV5-1
CASSPPAGMDYGYTF - TRBV4-1
CASSAGGFYEQYF - TRBV9
CASSFQGGKNIQYF - TRBV12-3/TRBV12-4
CASSSQDRNMNTEAFF - TRBV6-1
CASSLTGQGHNEQFF - TRBV12-3/TRBV12-4
CASKRALAKNIQYF - TRBV2
CSARWLTDTQYF - TRBV20-1
CASSRELLGTQYF - TRBV11-2
CASSSSGYSYEQYF - TRBV12-3/TRBV12-4
CASSPALNAGGRQGTQYF few TRBV18
CASSLLWGDQETQYF few TRBV7-8
CATSDPHWRNTGELFF few TRBV24-1
CASSQGTGAREQYF few TRBV28
CASSEGGTGVYEQYF few TRBV6-1
CASSSTGAGGNIQYF - TRBV12-3/TRBV12-4